Detailed here is one T cell receptor (beta chain). The antigen is undetermined. These data come from a study of long-term antiretroviral therapy in people with HIV. Regarding the study as a whole: Diversity rose after ART but stayed below transplant donor controls. Samples were collected from the mid-2000s to the late 2010s under possibly less effective ART regimens. Comparison with controls showed narrower CDR3 length ranges in HIV repertoires. Pre-ART-expanded clones dominated the repertoire at all time points.

Germline loops: CDR1 LNHNV, CDR2 YYDKDF (reference sequence). The CDR3 has 12 residues. The ends were cut back, 5 bases at V and 4 bases at J, with 8 bases in the middle. Survey-level resolution applied to immunoSEQ assay v3.0. Clones were read by immunoSEQ multiplex PCR, and TCRdb kept only the in-frame ones, dropping some. The table lists roughly 30,000 clones, roughly 78% of them singletons. This clonotype was sampled from a man in his forties with HIV. The rearrangement uses TRBV15 and TRBJ2-5; D could derive from TRBD1 or TRBD2 (6 bases each). Sequenced material: unsorted PBMCs, taken 0.3 years after starting antiretroviral therapy. CDR3 sequence (DNA): TGTGCCACCAGCGGGGGGCGAGAGACCCAGTACTTC. It codes for CATSGGRETQYF.